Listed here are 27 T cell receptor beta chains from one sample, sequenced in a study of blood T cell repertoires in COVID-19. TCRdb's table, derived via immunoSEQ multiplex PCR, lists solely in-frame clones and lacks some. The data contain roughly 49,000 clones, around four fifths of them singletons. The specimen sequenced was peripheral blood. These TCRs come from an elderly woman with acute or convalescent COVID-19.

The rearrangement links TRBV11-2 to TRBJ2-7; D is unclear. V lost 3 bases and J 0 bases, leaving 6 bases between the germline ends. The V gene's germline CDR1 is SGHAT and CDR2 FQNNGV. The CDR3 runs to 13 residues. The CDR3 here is CASSFPGSYEQYF. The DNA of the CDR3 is TGTGCCAGCAGCTTCCCGGGCTCCTACGAGCAGTACTTC.

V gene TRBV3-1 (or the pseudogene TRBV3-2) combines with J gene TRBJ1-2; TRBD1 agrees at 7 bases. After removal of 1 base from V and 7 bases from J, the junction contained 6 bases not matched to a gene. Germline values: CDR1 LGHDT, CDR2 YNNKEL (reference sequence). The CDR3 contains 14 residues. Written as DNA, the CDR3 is TGTGCCAGCAGCCAAGGACAGGGTCGAGCTGGCTACACCTTC. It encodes CASSQGQGRAGYTF.

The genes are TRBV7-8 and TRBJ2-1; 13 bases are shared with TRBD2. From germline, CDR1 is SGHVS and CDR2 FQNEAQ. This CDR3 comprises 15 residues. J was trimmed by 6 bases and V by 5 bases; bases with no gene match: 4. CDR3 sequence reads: CASSATSGGANEQFF. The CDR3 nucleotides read TGTGCCAGCAGCGCCACTAGCGGGGGGGCCAATGAGCAGTTCTTC.

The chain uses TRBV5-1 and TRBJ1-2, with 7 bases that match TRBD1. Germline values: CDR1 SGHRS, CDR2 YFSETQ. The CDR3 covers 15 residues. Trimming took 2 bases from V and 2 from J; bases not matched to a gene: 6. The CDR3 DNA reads TGCGCCAGCAGCTTCGGGACAGCAAAGAACTATGGCTACACCTTC. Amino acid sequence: CASSFGTAKNYGYTF.

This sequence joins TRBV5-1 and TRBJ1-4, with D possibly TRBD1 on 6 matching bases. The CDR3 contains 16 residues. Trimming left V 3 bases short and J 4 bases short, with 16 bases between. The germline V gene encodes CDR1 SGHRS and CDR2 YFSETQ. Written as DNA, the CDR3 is TGCGCCAGCAGCTCCAGTAGGGGGACGGGTAATGAAAAACTGTTTTTT. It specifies CASSSSRGTGNEKLFF.

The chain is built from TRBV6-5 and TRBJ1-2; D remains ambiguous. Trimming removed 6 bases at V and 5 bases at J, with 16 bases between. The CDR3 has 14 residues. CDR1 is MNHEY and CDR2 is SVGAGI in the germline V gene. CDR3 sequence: CASSPPGQQYGYTF. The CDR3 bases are TGTGCCAGCAGCCCCCCTGGGCAGCAATATGGCTACACCTTC.

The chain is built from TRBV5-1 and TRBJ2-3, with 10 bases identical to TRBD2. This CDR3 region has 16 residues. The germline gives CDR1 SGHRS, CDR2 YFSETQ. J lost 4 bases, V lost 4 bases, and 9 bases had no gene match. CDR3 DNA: TGCGCCAGCAGCATTAGCGGGGGGCTCGTACCAGATACGCAGTATTTT. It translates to CASSISGGLVPDTQYF.

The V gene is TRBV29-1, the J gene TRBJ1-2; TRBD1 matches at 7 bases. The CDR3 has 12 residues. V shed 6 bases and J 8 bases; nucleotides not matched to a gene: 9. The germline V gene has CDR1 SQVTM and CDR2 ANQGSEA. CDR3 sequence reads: CSVVDRAWGYTF. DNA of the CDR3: TGCAGCGTCGTTGACAGGGCGTGGGGCTACACCTTC.

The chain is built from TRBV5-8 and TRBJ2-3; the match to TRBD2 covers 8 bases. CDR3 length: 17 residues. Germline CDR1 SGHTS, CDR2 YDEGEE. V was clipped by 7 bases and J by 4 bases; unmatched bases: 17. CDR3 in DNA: TGTGCCAGCGCACATCTCGACGGGGGGGCCAGGTCAGATACGCAGTATTTT. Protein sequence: CASAHLDGGARSDTQYF.

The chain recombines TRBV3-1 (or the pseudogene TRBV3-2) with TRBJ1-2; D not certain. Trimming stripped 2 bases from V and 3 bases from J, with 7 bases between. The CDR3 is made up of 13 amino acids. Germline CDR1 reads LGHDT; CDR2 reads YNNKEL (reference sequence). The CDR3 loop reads CASSQSQYYGYTF. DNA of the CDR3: TGTGCCAGCAGCCAATCCCAGTACTATGGCTACACCTTC.

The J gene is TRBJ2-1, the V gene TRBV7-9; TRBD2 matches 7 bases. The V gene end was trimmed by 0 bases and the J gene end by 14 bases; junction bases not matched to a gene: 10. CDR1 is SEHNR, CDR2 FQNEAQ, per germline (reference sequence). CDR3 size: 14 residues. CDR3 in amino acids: CASSLAMDTGREFF. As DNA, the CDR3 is TGTGCCAGCAGCTTAGCGATGGACACGGGGAGGGAGTTCTTC.

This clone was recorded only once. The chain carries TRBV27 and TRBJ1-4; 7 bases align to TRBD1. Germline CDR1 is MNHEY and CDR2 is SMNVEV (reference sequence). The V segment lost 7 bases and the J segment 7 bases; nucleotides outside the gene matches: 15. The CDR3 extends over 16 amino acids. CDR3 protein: CASTRTGVFISEKLFF. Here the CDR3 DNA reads TGTGCCAGCACCCGAACAGGGGTCTTTATAAGTGAAAAACTGTTTTTT.

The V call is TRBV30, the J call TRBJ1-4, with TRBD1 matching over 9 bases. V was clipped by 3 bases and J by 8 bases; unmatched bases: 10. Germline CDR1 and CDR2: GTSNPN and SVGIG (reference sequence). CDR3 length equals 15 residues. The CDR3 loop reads CAWSFPGQGSEKLFF. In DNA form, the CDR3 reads TGTGCCTGGAGCTTCCCTGGACAGGGGAGCGAAAAACTGTTTTTT.

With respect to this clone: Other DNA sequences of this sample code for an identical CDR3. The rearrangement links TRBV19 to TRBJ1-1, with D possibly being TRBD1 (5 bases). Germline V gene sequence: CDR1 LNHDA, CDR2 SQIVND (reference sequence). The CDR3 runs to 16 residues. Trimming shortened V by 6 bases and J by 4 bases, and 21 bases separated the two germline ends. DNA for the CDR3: TGTGCCAGTAGCCCCCCGAGGCAGGGTTTGGGCACTGAAGCTTTCTTT. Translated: CASSPPRQGLGTEAFF.

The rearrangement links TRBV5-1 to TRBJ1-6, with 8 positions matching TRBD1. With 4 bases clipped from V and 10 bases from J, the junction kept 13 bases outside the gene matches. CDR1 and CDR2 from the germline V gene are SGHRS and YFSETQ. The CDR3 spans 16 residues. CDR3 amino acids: CASSAVGGTGGSPLHF. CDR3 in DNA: TGCGCCAGCAGCGCCGTAGGGGGAACAGGGGGATCACCCCTCCACTTT.

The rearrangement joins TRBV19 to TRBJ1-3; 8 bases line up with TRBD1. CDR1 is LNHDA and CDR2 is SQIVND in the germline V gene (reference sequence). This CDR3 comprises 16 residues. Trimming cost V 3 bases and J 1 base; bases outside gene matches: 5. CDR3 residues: CASSIGQGFSGNTIYF. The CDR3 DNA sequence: TGTGCCAGTAGTATTGGACAGGGCTTTTCTGGAAACACCATATATTTT.

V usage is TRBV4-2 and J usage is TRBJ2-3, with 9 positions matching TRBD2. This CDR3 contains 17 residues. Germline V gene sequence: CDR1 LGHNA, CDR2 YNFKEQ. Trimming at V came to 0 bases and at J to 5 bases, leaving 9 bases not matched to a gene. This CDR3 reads CASSQEGAGGPRDTQYF. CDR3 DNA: TGTGCCAGCAGCCAAGAGGGGGCGGGGGGGCCCCGAGATACGCAGTATTTT.

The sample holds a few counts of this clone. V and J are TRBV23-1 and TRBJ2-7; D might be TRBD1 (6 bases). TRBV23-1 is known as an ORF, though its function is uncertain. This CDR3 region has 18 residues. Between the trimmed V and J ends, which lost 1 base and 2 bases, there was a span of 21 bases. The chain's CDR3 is CASSQWRQDPPGAYEQYF. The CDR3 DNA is TGCGCCAGCAGTCAATGGCGCCAGGATCCCCCAGGGGCCTACGAGCAGTACTTC.

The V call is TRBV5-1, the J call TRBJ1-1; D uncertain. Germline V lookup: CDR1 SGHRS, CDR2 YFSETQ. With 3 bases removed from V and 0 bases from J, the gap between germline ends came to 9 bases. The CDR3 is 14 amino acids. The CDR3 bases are TGCGCCAGCAGCTCAGTCTTAATGAACACTGAAGCTTTCTTT. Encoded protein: CASSSVLMNTEAFF.

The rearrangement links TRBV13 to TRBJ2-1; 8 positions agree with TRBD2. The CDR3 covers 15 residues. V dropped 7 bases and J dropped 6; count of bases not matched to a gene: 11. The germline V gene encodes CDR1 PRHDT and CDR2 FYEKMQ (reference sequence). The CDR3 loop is CASTGGGWVFNEQFF. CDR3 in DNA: TGTGCCAGCACCGGCGGGGGGTGGGTCTTCAATGAGCAGTTCTTC.

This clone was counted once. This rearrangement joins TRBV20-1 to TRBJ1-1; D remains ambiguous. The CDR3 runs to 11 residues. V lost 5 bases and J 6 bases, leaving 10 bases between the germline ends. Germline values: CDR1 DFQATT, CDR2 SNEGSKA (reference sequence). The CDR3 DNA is TGCAGTGCTGGGCTGGGAGCTGAAGCTTTCTTT. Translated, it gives CSAGLGAEAFF.

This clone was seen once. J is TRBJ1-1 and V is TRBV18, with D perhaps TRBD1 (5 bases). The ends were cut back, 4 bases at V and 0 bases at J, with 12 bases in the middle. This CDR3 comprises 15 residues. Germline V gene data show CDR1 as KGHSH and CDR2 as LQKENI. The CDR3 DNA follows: TGTGCCAGCTCACTACAGGACGGACTGAACACTGAAGCTTTCTTT. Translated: CASSLQDGLNTEAFF.

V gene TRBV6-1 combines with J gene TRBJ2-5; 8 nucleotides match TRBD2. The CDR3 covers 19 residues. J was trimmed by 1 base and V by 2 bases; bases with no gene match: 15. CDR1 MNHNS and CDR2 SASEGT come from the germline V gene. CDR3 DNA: TGTGCCAGCAGTGAAACTGTATTAGGTGGCGGGGGGCCCCAAGAGACCCAGTACTTC. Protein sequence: CASSETVLGGGGPQETQYF.

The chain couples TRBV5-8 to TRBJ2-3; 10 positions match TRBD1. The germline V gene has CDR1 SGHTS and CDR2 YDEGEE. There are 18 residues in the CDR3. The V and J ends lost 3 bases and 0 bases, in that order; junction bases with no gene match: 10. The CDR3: CASSYHLGQGTSTDTQYF. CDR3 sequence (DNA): TGTGCCAGCAGCTATCACCTGGGACAGGGGACTAGCACAGATACGCAGTATTTT. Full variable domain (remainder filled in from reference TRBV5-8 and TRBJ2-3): EAGVTQSPTHLIKTRGQQATLRCSPISGHTSVYWYQQALGLGLQFLLWYDEGEERNRGNFPPRFSGRQFPNYSSELNVNALELEDSALYLCASSYHLGQGTSTDTQYFGPGTRLTVL.

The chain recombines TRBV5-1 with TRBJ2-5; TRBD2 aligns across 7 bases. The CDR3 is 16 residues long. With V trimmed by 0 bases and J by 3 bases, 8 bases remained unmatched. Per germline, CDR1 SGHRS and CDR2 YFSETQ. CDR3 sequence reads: CASSLGSSGYKETQYF. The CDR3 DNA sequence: TGCGCCAGCAGCTTGGGATCTAGCGGTTACAAAGAGACCCAGTACTTC.

The CDR3 coding sequence is TGTGCCAGCAGCATGGGACTGAACACCGGGGAGCTGTTTTTT. Residues: CASSMGLNTGELFF. The rearrangement links TRBV7-9 to TRBJ2-2, with a weak D call TRBD2 (6 bases). Trimming pared 5 bases from V and 1 base from J, leaving 8 bases between. The CDR3 runs 14 residues. Germline V gives CDR1 SEHNR, CDR2 FQNEAQ (reference sequence).

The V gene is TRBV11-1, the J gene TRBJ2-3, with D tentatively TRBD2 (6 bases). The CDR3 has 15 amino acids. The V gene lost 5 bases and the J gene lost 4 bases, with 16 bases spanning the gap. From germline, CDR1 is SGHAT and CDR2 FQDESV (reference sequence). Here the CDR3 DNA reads TGTGCCAGCAGCGCGGAGACTAGTTTCGCAGATACGCAGTATTTT. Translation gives CASSAETSFADTQYF.